Shown below are 3 T cell receptor beta chains from a single sample sequenced in a study of blood T cell repertoires in COVID-19. TCRdb's copy holds only in-frame clones and misses some; the assay was immunoSEQ multiplex PCR. The table shows about 78,000 clones, with over 70% occurring only once. Sequencing input: peripheral blood. The origin of the receptors is a human donor in a cohort sampled during active COVID-19.

This clone was detected only a few times. This sequence joins TRBV7-9 and TRBJ2-7, with D possibly being TRBD1 (5 bases). CDR3 size: 13 residues. V was trimmed by 2 bases and J by 6 bases, leaving 11 bases between them. Germline CDR1 is SEHNR and CDR2 is FQNEAQ (reference sequence). The DNA of the CDR3 is TGTGCCAGCAGCTTATCAGGTGGGGCCGAGCAGTACTTC. As protein: CASSLSGGAEQYF. The full variable domain, with the rest looked up from reference TRBV7-9 and TRBJ2-7, is DTGVSQNPRHKITKRGQNVTFRCDPISEHNRLYWYRQTLGQGPEFLTYFQNEAQLEKSRLLSDRFSAERPKGSFSTLEIQRTEQGDSAMYLCASSLSGGAEQYFGPGTRLTVT.

The chain joins TRBV2 to TRBJ2-7; D possibly corresponds to TRBD1 (7 bases). CDR1 and CDR2 (germline): SNHLY, FYNNEI. V was cut by 1 base and J by 1 base, with 11 bases left in between. This CDR3 is 15 amino acids long. CDR3 amino acids: CASSEGRDRSYEQYF. In nucleotides, the CDR3 is TGTGCCAGCAGTGAAGGGCGGGACAGATCCTACGAGCAGTACTTC.

The V gene is TRBV5-1, the J gene TRBJ2-1, with 10 bases lining up with TRBD2. The CDR3 is 16 residues long. Per the germline V gene, CDR1 is SGHRS and CDR2 is YFSETQ. V trimming: 0 bases; J trimming: 6 bases; junction bases outside the gene matches: 6. This chain's CDR3 is CASSLVGSGGFNEQFF. CDR3 bases: TGCGCCAGCAGCTTGGTGGGTAGCGGGGGGTTCAATGAGCAGTTCTTC.